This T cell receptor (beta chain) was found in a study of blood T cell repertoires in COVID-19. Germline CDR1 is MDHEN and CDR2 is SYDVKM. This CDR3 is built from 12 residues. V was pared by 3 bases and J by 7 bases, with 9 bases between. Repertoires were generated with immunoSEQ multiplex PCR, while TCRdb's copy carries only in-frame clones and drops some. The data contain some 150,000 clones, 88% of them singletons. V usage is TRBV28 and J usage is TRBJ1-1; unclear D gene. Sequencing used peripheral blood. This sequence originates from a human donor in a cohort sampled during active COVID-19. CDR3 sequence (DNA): TGTGCCAGCAGTTTCGATTCAGTTGAAGCTTTCTTT. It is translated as CASSFDSVEAFF. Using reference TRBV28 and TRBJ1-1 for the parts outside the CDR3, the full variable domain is DVKVTQSSRYLVKRTGEKVFLECVQDMDHENMFWYRQDPGLGLRLIYFSYDVKMKEKGDIPEGYSVSREKKERFSLILESASTNQTSMYLCASSFDSVEAFFGQGTRLTVV.